This T cell receptor beta chain derives from a study of tumor-infiltrating lymphocytes in oesophageal squamous cell carcinoma. There are 17 residues in the CDR3. Germline V gene lookup returns CDR1 SGHTA and CDR2 FQGNSA. V gave up 5 bases and J gave up 4 bases; unmatched junction bases: 12. TCRdb recomputed calls from the PCR reads with MiXCR, one row per CDR3 protein. Found here are almost 20,000 distinct CDR3 sequences, almost 40% of them singletons; the top ten hold roughly 7%. The sample was blood. The sequence was obtained from a male donor with esophageal squamous cell carcinoma. The chain has TRBV7-2 and TRBJ2-1; 9 bases match TRBD1. The CDR3 DNA is TGTGCCAGCAGCCTTCCCACCGGGACAGGGAATTACAATGAGCAGTTCTTC. It encodes CASSLPTGTGNYNEQFF.